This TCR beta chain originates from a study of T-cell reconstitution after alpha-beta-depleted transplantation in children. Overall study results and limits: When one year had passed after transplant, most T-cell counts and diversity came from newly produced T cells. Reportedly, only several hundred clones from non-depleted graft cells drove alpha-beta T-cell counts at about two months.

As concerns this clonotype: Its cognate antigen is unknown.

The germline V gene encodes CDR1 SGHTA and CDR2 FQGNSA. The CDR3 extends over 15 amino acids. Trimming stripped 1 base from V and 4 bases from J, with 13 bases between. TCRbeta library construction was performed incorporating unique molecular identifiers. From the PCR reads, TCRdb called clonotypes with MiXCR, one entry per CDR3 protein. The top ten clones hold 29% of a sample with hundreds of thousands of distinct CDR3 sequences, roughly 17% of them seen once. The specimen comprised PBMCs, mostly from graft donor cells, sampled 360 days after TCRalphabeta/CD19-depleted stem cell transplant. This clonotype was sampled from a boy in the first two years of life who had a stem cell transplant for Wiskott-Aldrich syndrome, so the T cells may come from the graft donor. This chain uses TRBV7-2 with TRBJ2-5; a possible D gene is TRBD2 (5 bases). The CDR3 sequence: CASSLDPLARETQYF. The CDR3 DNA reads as TGTGCCAGCAGCTTAGACCCTCTAGCACGAGAGACCCAGTACTTC.